What follows are 18 T cell receptor beta chains derived from one specimen sequenced in a study of early stage breast cancer tumors listed by TCRdb under 2017. Receptors were amplified or captured by the immunoSEQ multiplex PCR assay. Sourced from immuneACCESS, this table was stored by TCRdb with only in-frame sequences that have V and J called. A share of the clones is absent; for the studies checked, an unresolved V gene accounts for under half, and the remainder has no known explanation. The sample table shows 50,000 to 65,000 clones, and 75% to 95% are seen once. The ten largest make up less than 6.5% of the sample. Sequencing was carried out using blood. The source of these receptors is a person aged 70 to 85 with breast cancer.

The J gene is TRBJ1-3, the V gene TRBV7-8; TRBD1 matches at 7 bases. V lost 5 bases to trimming and J lost 8 bases; unmatched junction nucleotides: 9. Per the germline V gene, CDR1 is SGHVS and CDR2 is FQNEAQ. The CDR3 has 14 amino acids. CDR3 nucleotides: TGTGCCAGCAGCACACGGACAGGTGGGGACACCATATATTTT. Its translation: CASSTRTGGDTIYF.

This chain uses TRBV6-5 with TRBJ1-6, with D hard to call. The CDR3 consists of 13 residues. Trimming pared 7 bases from V and 6 bases from J, leaving 10 bases between. Germline assignment: CDR1 MNHEY and CDR2 SVGAGI. CDR3 region: CASTPSVNSPLHF. Written as DNA, the CDR3 is TGTGCCAGCACCCCGTCGGTTAATTCACCCCTCCACTTT.

The table lists this clone with a count of one. J is TRBJ2-1 and V is TRBV25-1, with 10 bases identical to TRBD2. This CDR3 spans 17 amino acids. V gave up 5 bases and J gave up 4 bases; unmatched junction bases: 11. Germline CDR1 and CDR2: MGHDK and SYGVNS. CDR3 loop: CASSSLRLAGGYNEQFF. For the CDR3, the DNA is TGTGCCAGCAGTTCGTTGAGGTTAGCGGGAGGATACAATGAGCAGTTCTTC.

This sequence joins TRBV30 and TRBJ1-5, with TRBD1 matching 7 bases. CDR3 length equals 13 residues. Germline trimming cut 2 bases from V and 4 bases from J; bases unmatched to any gene: 2. The germline gives CDR1 GTSNPN, CDR2 SVGIG (reference sequence). CDR3 amino acids: CAWSLDRNQPQHF. Written as DNA, the CDR3 is TGTGCCTGGAGTTTGGACAGGAATCAGCCCCAGCATTTT.

The chain combines TRBV18 with TRBJ2-1, with 7 nucleotides matching TRBD1. CDR3 length: 15 amino acids. CDR1 is KGHSH and CDR2 is LQKENI in the germline V gene. V trimming: 6 bases; J trimming: 3 bases; junction bases outside the gene matches: 8. This chain's CDR3 is CASSRGQEVYNEQFF. CDR3 DNA: TGTGCCAGCTCGCGCGGACAGGAGGTCTACAATGAGCAGTTCTTC.

About this clone: The same CDR3 arises from other DNA sequences in this sample as well. This chain connects TRBV5-1 to TRBJ1-5; 10 bases agree with TRBD1. The V and J ends lost 0 bases and 3 bases, in that order; junction bases with no gene match: 0. The CDR3 extends over 15 amino acids. Per the germline V gene, CDR1 is SGHRS and CDR2 is YFSETQ. In DNA, the CDR3 is TGCGCCAGCAGCTTGGGACAGGGGGCCAATCAGCCCCAGCATTTT. Protein product: CASSLGQGANQPQHF.

V and J are TRBV28 and TRBJ2-7; 9 nucleotides align to TRBD1. The junction had 2 bases not matched to a gene; V was cut back by 5 bases and J by 9 bases. The CDR3 is 11 amino acids. The germline V gene has CDR1 MDHEN and CDR2 SYDVKM. This CDR3 reads CASSGTGTQYF. The CDR3 DNA reads as TGTGCCAGCAGTGGGACAGGGACGCAGTACTTC.

This clone came up once. The chain combines TRBV4-2 with TRBJ2-5; D may be TRBD1 (6 bases). CDR1 and CDR2 from the germline V gene are LGHNA and YNFKEQ. The CDR3 spans 15 residues. V was cut by 1 base and J by 5 bases, with 14 bases left in between. The CDR3 loop is CASSQVQGRSETQYF. CDR3 DNA: TGTGCCAGCAGCCAAGTACAGGGTAGGAGTGAGACCCAGTACTTC.

The chain employs TRBV18 and TRBJ1-4, with unresolved D. The CDR3 has 15 residues. Trimming shortened V by 8 bases and J by 2 bases, and 15 bases separated the two germline ends. Germline loops: CDR1 KGHSH, CDR2 LQKENI. CDR3 bases: TGTGCCAGCACCCCCGGCCTAGAGACTAATGAAAAACTGTTTTTT. Protein: CASTPGLETNEKLFF.

V and J are TRBV7-9 and TRBJ2-5, with no clear D. This CDR3 is built from 13 residues. V lost 6 bases to trimming and J lost 3 bases, with 11 bases between them. The germline V gene has CDR1 SEHNR and CDR2 FQNEAQ (reference sequence). CDR3 in amino acids: CASRPATKETQYF. CDR3 nucleotide sequence: TGTGCCAGCAGGCCTGCCACTAAAGAGACCCAGTACTTC.

The rearrangement uses TRBV6-5 and TRBJ1-1; 8 nucleotides agree with TRBD1. V gave up 6 bases and J gave up 5 bases; unmatched junction bases: 5. From germline, CDR1 is MNHEY and CDR2 SVGAGI. The CDR3 extends over 13 amino acids. CDR3 in amino acids: CASRSTGGTEAFF. The CDR3 DNA sequence: TGTGCCAGCAGATCTACAGGGGGGACTGAAGCTTTCTTT.

CDR3 sequence (DNA): TGCGCCAGCAGCTCCTATTGGGACAGTTCTGGAAACACCATATATTTT. Translating gives CASSSYWDSSGNTIYF. The J gene is TRBJ1-3, the V gene TRBV4-3; TRBD1 agrees at 7 bases. The length of the CDR3 is 16 residues. Unmatched junction bases numbered 8, after V lost 5 bases and J lost 1 base. From germline, CDR1 is LGHNA and CDR2 YSLEER.

The J gene is TRBJ1-1, the V gene TRBV7-9; maybe TRBD1 (5 bases). V dropped 3 bases and J dropped 4 bases, with 12 bases sitting between them. Germline CDR1 SEHNR, CDR2 FQNEAQ (reference sequence). The CDR3 is 14 residues long. The CDR3 reads CASSLKGDGTEAFF. In DNA, the CDR3 is TGTGCCAGCAGCTTGAAAGGGGATGGCACTGAAGCTTTCTTT. Full variable domain (remainder filled in from reference TRBV7-9 and TRBJ1-1): DTGVSQNPRHKITKRGQNVTFRCDPISEHNRLYWYRQTLGQGPEFLTYFQNEAQLEKSRLLSDRFSAERPKGSFSTLEIQRTEQGDSAMYLCASSLKGDGTEAFFGQGTRLTVV.

The V and J genes are TRBV4-2 and TRBJ2-2; D is uncertain. Germline values: CDR1 LGHNA, CDR2 YNFKEQ. The CDR3 runs to 14 residues. Trimming took off 1 base at V and 4 bases at J, with 7 bases between the two ends. The CDR3 DNA reads as TGTGCCAGCAGCCAAGTTTCCGGCACCGGGGAGCTGTTTTTT. Protein: CASSQVSGTGELFF.

The chain is built from TRBV19 and TRBJ2-7; D may be TRBD1 (6 bases). Germline loops: CDR1 LNHDA, CDR2 SQIVND (reference sequence). V was pared by 3 bases and J by 7 bases, with 16 bases between. CDR3 length equals 14 residues. The CDR3 loop is CASSIRGSLREQYF. The DNA of the CDR3 is TGTGCCAGTAGTATTAGGGGGAGCCTAAGAGAGCAGTACTTC.

The chain recombines TRBV7-3 with TRBJ2-1, with TRBD2 matching over 11 bases. The CDR3 runs 16 residues. CDR1 is SGHTA, CDR2 FQGTGA, per germline. With 6 bases clipped from V and 6 bases from J, the junction kept 10 bases outside the gene matches. The CDR3, as DNA: TGTGCCAGCAGTCCTACTAGCGGGGGACGATCCAATGAGCAGTTCTTC. Protein: CASSPTSGGRSNEQFF.

This chain connects TRBV7-2 to TRBJ2-1, with D hard to call. CDR1 SGHTA and CDR2 FQGNSA come from the germline V gene. The CDR3 runs to 12 residues. The V end was cut by 2 bases, the J end by 4 bases, with 3 bases between. CDR3 residues: CASSLRYNEQFF. The CDR3 bases are TGTGCCAGCAGCTTACGGTACAATGAGCAGTTCTTC.

V is TRBV30 and J is TRBJ1-4; D perhaps matches TRBD1 (6 bases). The V gene's germline CDR1 is GTSNPN and CDR2 SVGIG (reference sequence). This CDR3 is built from 14 residues. Trimming took off 5 bases at V and 7 bases at J, with 17 bases between the two ends. The CDR3 DNA is TGTGCCTGGGGTTCCGGTGGGGGGGCTGAAAAACTGTTTTTT. Protein sequence: CAWGSGGGAEKLFF. Variable domain in full (rest from reference TRBV30 and TRBJ1-4): SQTIHQWPATLVQPVGSPLSLECTVEGTSNPNLYWYRQAAGRGLQLLFYSVGIGQISSEVPQNLSASRPQDRQFILSSKKLLLSDSGFYLCAWGSGGGAEKLFFGSGTQLSVL.